A single sample gave rise to the 24 T cell receptor beta chains below, sequenced in a study of monozygotic twins with cystic fibrosis. Assay used: immunoSEQ multiplex PCR; TCRdb lists only in-frame clones, some missing. The profile shows about 14,000 clones, more than 75% of them singletons. Material for sequencing was blood. Receptor source: a boy aged 5-17 years with cystic fibrosis.

The chain recombines TRBV4-1 with TRBJ1-2; weak D call: TRBD1 (6 bases). CDR3 length equals 14 residues. Deletions cut 6 bases from V and 4 bases from J, with 15 bases between. The V gene's germline CDR1 is MGHRA and CDR2 YSYEKL. The CDR3 here is CASSLDSEIYGYTF. In DNA form, the CDR3 reads TGCGCCAGCAGTTTGGACAGTGAAATCTATGGCTACACCTTC.

The chain couples TRBV28 to TRBJ1-2, with 11 bases aligning to TRBD1. The CDR3 runs 17 residues. The germline V gene has CDR1 MDHEN and CDR2 SYDVKM. J lost 3 bases, V lost 2 bases, and 8 bases had no gene match. As DNA, the CDR3 is TGTGCCAGCAGTTTAATCGGGACAGGGGGGTGGGACTATGGCTACACCTTC. Its translation is CASSLIGTGGWDYGYTF.

The chain combines TRBV7-6 with TRBJ2-1, with 9 bases that match TRBD2. The V and J ends lost 1 base and 8 bases, in that order; junction bases with no gene match: 6. Germline CDR1 reads SGHVS; CDR2 reads FNYEAQ. CDR3 length equals 15 residues. CDR3 sequence: CASSLVAGGSHEQFF. The CDR3 DNA reads TGTGCCAGCAGCTTAGTGGCGGGAGGGAGCCATGAGCAGTTCTTC. Variable domain in full (rest from reference TRBV7-6 and TRBJ2-1): GAGVSQSPRYKVTKRGQDVALRCDPISGHVSLYWYRQALGQGPEFLTYFNYEAQQDKSGLPNDRFSAERPEGSISTLTIQRTEQRDSAMYRCASSLVAGGSHEQFFGPGTRLTVL.

The rearrangement uses TRBV2 and TRBJ1-4, with 7 nucleotides matching TRBD1. V shed 4 bases, J shed 8 bases, and the junction held 7 bases outside the gene matches. The germline V gene has CDR1 SNHLY and CDR2 FYNNEI. This CDR3 comprises 14 residues. CDR3 protein: CASSGGQGEEKLFF. The CDR3 DNA is TGTGCCAGCAGTGGTGGGCAGGGGGAGGAAAAACTGTTTTTT.

The chain couples TRBV6-1 to TRBJ2-6; TRBD1 aligns across 8 bases. V shed 2 bases and J 2 bases; nucleotides not matched to a gene: 2. This CDR3 is built from 16 residues. Germline V gene lookup returns CDR1 MNHNS and CDR2 SASEGT. CDR3 protein: CASSEQGQAGANVLTF. The CDR3 nucleotides are TGTGCCAGCAGTGAACAGGGACAGGCTGGGGCCAACGTCCTGACTTTC.

In DNA, the CDR3 is TGCGCCAGCAGCTGGGGACAGTCGAACACTGAAGCTTTCTTT. This codes for CASSWGQSNTEAFF. The chain joins TRBV5-1 to TRBJ1-1, with TRBD1 matching over 7 bases. The CDR3 covers 14 residues. Per germline, CDR1 SGHRS and CDR2 YFSETQ. Unmatched junction bases numbered 3, after V lost 3 bases and J lost 1 base.

This clone was observed once. This chain connects TRBV28 to TRBJ2-7, with 8 bases matching TRBD2. CDR3 size: 14 residues. Germline lookup yields CDR1 MDHEN and CDR2 SYDVKM. The ends lost 6 bases at V and 3 bases at J; junction bases unmatched: 7. CDR3 amino acids: CASSLGLAYYEQYF. The CDR3 DNA reads TGTGCCAGCAGCCTCGGACTAGCCTACTACGAGCAGTACTTC. The full variable domain, with the rest looked up from reference TRBV28 and TRBJ2-7, is DVKVTQSSRYLVKRTGEKVFLECVQDMDHENMFWYRQDPGLGLRLIYFSYDVKMKEKGDIPEGYSVSREKKERFSLILESASTNQTSMYLCASSLGLAYYEQYFGPGTRLTVT.

The chain carries TRBV18 and TRBJ2-5; TRBD1 aligns across 11 bases. The J call is in doubt because the DNA end fits TRBJ2-7 better. The CDR3 contains 16 residues. The germline CDR1 and CDR2 sequences are KGHSH and LQKENI. The CDR3 loop is CASSPRGQGARHEQYF. DNA of the CDR3: TGTGCCAGCTCACCACGAGGACAGGGGGCCCGCCACGAGCAGTACTTC.

This clone has a single count. This sequence joins TRBV11-1 and TRBJ1-3; D gene unclear. The CDR3 spans 16 residues. The germline CDR1 and CDR2 sequences are SGHAT and FQDESV (reference sequence). V was shortened by 2 bases and J by 4 bases, with 15 bases between the two germline ends. The CDR3 sequence: CASSLNSPGRGNTIYF. CDR3 DNA: TGTGCCAGCAGCTTAAACTCCCCCGGGAGAGGAAACACCATATATTTT.

This clone was recorded once. The chain links TRBV5-4 to TRBJ2-7, with 8 nucleotides matching TRBD1. There are 11 residues in the CDR3. J lost 6 bases, V lost 4 bases, and 0 bases had no gene match. In germline, CDR1 is SGHNT, CDR2 YYREEE (reference sequence). The CDR3 nucleotides are TGTGCCAGCAGCGGACAGGGCGAGCAGTACTTC. Amino acid sequence: CASSGQGEQYF.

The V call is TRBV5-1, the J call TRBJ2-2; 13 bases are a match to TRBD2. The CDR3 runs 18 residues. Per germline, CDR1 SGHRS and CDR2 YFSETQ. The V and J ends lost 4 bases and 4 bases, in that order; junction bases with no gene match: 10. CDR3 DNA: TGCGCCAGCAGCGATCCCTATACTAGCGGGAGGGGCACCGGGGAGCTGTTTTTT. This gives the protein CASSDPYTSGRGTGELFF.

V is TRBV5-6 and J is TRBJ2-5; TRBD2 is a possible D gene (7 bases). The germline V gene encodes CDR1 SGHDT and CDR2 YYEEEE. The CDR3 has 13 residues. Trimming removed 4 bases at V and 4 bases at J, with 11 bases between. The CDR3 sequence is CASSRGAGETQYF. In nucleotides, the CDR3 is TGTGCCAGCAGCCGGGGGGCCGGAGAGACCCAGTACTTC.

This chain connects TRBV19 to TRBJ2-7, with no clear D. Per the germline V gene, CDR1 is LNHDA and CDR2 is SQIVND (reference sequence). There are 14 residues in the CDR3. V was clipped by 2 bases and J by 2 bases, with 10 bases between them. This CDR3 is CASSINVTPYEQYF. CDR3 nucleotides: TGTGCCAGTAGTATAAACGTGACCCCCTACGAGCAGTACTTC.

The gene calls are TRBV27 and TRBJ1-5, with a weak D call TRBD1 (5 bases). This CDR3 is built from 15 residues. Between the trimmed V and J ends, which lost 0 bases and 3 bases, there was a span of 9 bases. Germline CDR1 MNHEY, CDR2 SMNVEV (reference sequence). CDR3 in DNA: TGTGCCAGCAGTTTATCGGGGGGGATCAATCAGCCCCAGCATTTT. This gives the protein CASSLSGGINQPQHF.

The chain links TRBV19 to TRBJ2-2, with D possibly TRBD1 on 5 matching bases. CDR1 and CDR2 from the germline V gene are LNHDA and SQIVND (reference sequence). The CDR3 has 11 residues. Trimming cost V 6 bases and J 8 bases, with 7 bases left between them. This CDR3 reads CASSRTGELFF. Written as DNA, the CDR3 is TGTGCCAGTAGCCGGACAGGGGAGCTGTTTTTT.

The gene calls are TRBV19 and TRBJ1-1, with TRBD1 matching over 8 bases. Germline assignment: CDR1 LNHDA and CDR2 SQIVND (reference sequence). V dropped 3 bases and J dropped 3; count of bases not matched to a gene: 0. The CDR3 extends over 13 amino acids. In DNA form, the CDR3 reads TGTGCCAGTAGTATGGACAGGGACACTGAAGCTTTCTTT. Translated: CASSMDRDTEAFF.

The J gene is TRBJ1-3, the V gene TRBV9; D gene uncertain. This CDR3 contains 13 residues. Trimming left V 5 bases short and J 0 bases short, with 6 bases between. Germline V gene sequence: CDR1 SGDLS, CDR2 YYNGEE. The CDR3 here is CASREASGNTIYF. The CDR3, as DNA: TGTGCCAGCAGAGAAGCCTCTGGAAACACCATATATTTT.

The chain links TRBV7-2 to TRBJ2-7; maybe TRBD2 (5 bases). The CDR3 is made up of 13 amino acids. The germline CDR1 and CDR2 sequences are SGHTA and FQGNSA. Deletions cut 3 bases from V and 3 bases from J, with 9 bases between. The CDR3 coding sequence is TGTGCCAGCAGCTTGACTAAAAACTACGAGCAGTACTTC. Protein: CASSLTKNYEQYF.

The chain carries TRBV10-3 and TRBJ1-1; D perhaps matches TRBD1 (5 bases). The germline V gene has CDR1 ENHRY and CDR2 SYGVKD. This CDR3 is built from 16 residues. The ends were cut back, 0 bases at V and 3 bases at J, with 14 bases in the middle. This CDR3 reads CAISESRTFMDTEAFF. The DNA for the CDR3 is TGTGCCATCAGTGAGTCGCGGACATTCATGGACACTGAAGCTTTCTTT.

V gene TRBV6-1 combines with J gene TRBJ2-5, with 7 positions matching TRBD1. Germline V gene lookup returns CDR1 MNHNS and CDR2 SASEGT. V trimming: 6 bases; J trimming: 5 bases; junction bases outside the gene matches: 12. CDR3 length: 15 amino acids. This CDR3 reads CASSRIGGREETQYF. The CDR3 nucleotides read TGTGCCAGCAGCAGGATAGGGGGCCGAGAGGAGACCCAGTACTTC.

The chain links TRBV30 to TRBJ2-5; 10 bases match TRBD2. Germline CDR1 GTSNPN, CDR2 SVGIG (reference sequence). Germline trimming cut 0 bases from V and 5 bases from J; bases unmatched to any gene: 12. The CDR3 covers 17 residues. The CDR3 spells CAWSVGIAGGRGETQYF. In DNA, the CDR3 is TGTGCCTGGAGTGTAGGGATAGCGGGAGGCCGGGGTGAGACCCAGTACTTC.

The chain has TRBV7-9 and TRBJ2-3; TRBD2 is a possible D gene (6 bases). The CDR3 contains 16 residues. CDR1 and CDR2 (germline): SEHNR, FQNEAQ (reference sequence). V was shortened by 1 base and J by 3 bases, with 14 bases between the two germline ends. This CDR3 is CASSLVAALDTDTQYF. The CDR3 coding sequence is TGTGCCAGCAGCTTAGTAGCGGCCTTAGATACAGATACGCAGTATTTT. Combining the CDR3 with reference TRBV7-9 and TRBJ2-3 gives the whole variable domain DTGVSQNPRHKITKRGQNVTFRCDPISEHNRLYWYRQTLGQGPEFLTYFQNEAQLEKSRLLSDRFSAERPKGSFSTLEIQRTEQGDSAMYLCASSLVAALDTDTQYFGPGTRLTVL.

J is TRBJ2-1 and V is TRBV14, with TRBD2 matching 14 bases. This CDR3 contains 16 residues. Trimming removed 5 bases from V and 9 bases from J; junction bases left unmatched: 9. Germline V gene sequence: CDR1 SGHDN, CDR2 FVKESK. The CDR3 region has the DNA TGTGCCAGCAGCTCACCGGGACTAGCGGGAGTTGGTGAGCAGTTCTTC. It encodes CASSSPGLAGVGEQFF.

The gene calls are TRBV9 and TRBJ1-4; TRBD1 is a possible D gene (5 bases). The CDR3 runs to 17 residues. V lost 3 bases and J lost 8, with 23 bases in between. CDR1 and CDR2 (germline): SGDLS, YYNGEE. CDR3 sequence: CASSADGDVMLGEKLFF. The CDR3 DNA sequence: TGTGCCAGCAGCGCCGATGGGGACGTAATGCTTGGGGAAAAACTGTTTTTT.